A single sample gave rise to the 23 T cell receptor beta chains below, sequenced in a study of CD8 T cells in Susac syndrome (dated by TCRdb to 2018 to 2020). Libraries came from the immunoSEQ multiplex PCR assay. RNA was extracted using the RNeasy kit, and roughly 0.5 to 1 ug of the RNA was reverse transcribed with random hexamers. TCRdb handled the public reads itself, with Q25 trimming in fastp and clone calling in MiXCR, and kept productive beta chains. Records with the same CDR3 protein are collapsed into one entry carrying the most frequent genes and DNA. The sample contains some 120,000 distinct CDR3 sequences, less than 95% of them found a single time. The top ten constitute 0.095% to 0.1% of the sample. Sequences were obtained from CD4+ T cells from PBMCs. Receptors were obtained from a human donor in good health.

The genes are TRBV28 and TRBJ1-6; TRBD1 is a possible D gene (5 bases). The CDR3 sequence is 16 residues long. In germline, CDR1 is MDHEN, CDR2 SYDVKM. V lost 0 bases, J lost 3 bases, and 9 bases lay in between. CDR3 amino acids: CASSLWRQSYNSPLHF. For the CDR3, the DNA is TGTGCCAGCAGTTTATGGAGACAGAGCTATAATTCACCCCTCCACTTT.

CDR3 sequence (DNA): TGTGCCAGCAGCCAAGATGACAGGGCGTACGCCGGGGAGCTGTTTTTT. Residues: CASSQDDRAYAGELFF. This chain joins TRBV4-2 and TRBJ2-2, with TRBD1 matching 7 bases. The CDR3 length is 16 residues. Unmatched junction bases numbered 7, after V lost 0 bases and J lost 6 bases. Germline CDR1 is LGHNA and CDR2 is YNFKEQ.

The chain uses TRBV6-2 or TRBV6-3 and TRBJ1-4; D not certain. Trimming stripped 6 bases from V and 10 bases from J, with 12 bases between. This CDR3 is 12 amino acids long. The V gene's germline CDR1 is MNHEY and CDR2 SVGEGT. Written as DNA, the CDR3 is TGTGCCAGCAGACCACTGACGGGAAAACTGTTTTTT. Residues: CASRPLTGKLFF.

The V call is TRBV29-1, the J call TRBJ1-1; possibly TRBD1 for D (5 bases). The V gene's germline CDR1 is SQVTM and CDR2 ANQGSEA. The length of the CDR3 is 12 residues. The V end lost 6 bases, the J end lost 3 bases, and 11 bases lay between the germline ends. The CDR3 DNA sequence: TGCAGCGTGGGGGAGAGGCACACTGAAGCTTTCTTT. Translation gives CSVGERHTEAFF.

This clonotype appeared once. J is TRBJ2-2 and V is TRBV28; D ambiguous. Germline CDR1 MDHEN, CDR2 SYDVKM. The CDR3 runs 13 residues. The V and J ends lost 6 bases and 4 bases respectively, with 9 bases between them. CDR3 sequence (DNA): TGTGCCAGCAGCCCGGAACCCACCGGGGAGCTGTTTTTT. Translation gives CASSPEPTGELFF.

This clonotype was seen only once. The chain joins TRBV27 to TRBJ1-5; 7 positions match TRBD1. V gave up 4 bases and J gave up 11 bases; unmatched junction bases: 8. There are 13 residues in the CDR3. CDR1 and CDR2 (germline): MNHEY, SMNVEV (reference sequence). The CDR3 DNA reads as TGTGCCAGCAGTTCCATAGAGGGGGCATCCCAGCATTTT. It encodes CASSSIEGASQHF.

V is TRBV7-3 and J is TRBJ2-1, with 10 bases that match TRBD2. Germline V gene sequence: CDR1 SGHTA, CDR2 FQGTGA. There are 18 residues in the CDR3. Trimming cost V 4 bases and J 7 bases; bases outside gene matches: 16. The CDR3 region is CASSSLRPSGRGGNEQFF. In DNA form, the CDR3 reads TGTGCCAGCAGCTCCCTACGGCCTAGCGGGAGAGGAGGTAATGAGCAGTTCTTC.

The chain recombines TRBV12-3 or TRBV12-4 with TRBJ2-1; 11 bases fit TRBD2. There are 15 residues in the CDR3. V was pared by 5 bases and J by 9 bases, with 9 bases of the junction left unmatched. CDR3 DNA sequence: TGTGCCAGCAGTCGTCTGACTAGCGGGAATGGTGAGCAGTTCTTC. Amino acid sequence: CASSRLTSGNGEQFF.

The V call is TRBV6-2 or TRBV6-3, the J call TRBJ2-3; no clear D. Trimming left V 5 bases short and J 10 bases short, with 10 bases between. Per the germline V gene, CDR1 is MNHEY and CDR2 is SVGEGT. The CDR3 runs 11 residues. The chain's CDR3 is CASSHTKAQYF. The CDR3 coding sequence is TGTGCCAGCAGTCACACTAAAGCGCAGTATTTT.

The chain couples TRBV3-1 to TRBJ2-7, with D possibly being TRBD1 (6 bases). In germline, CDR1 is LGHDT, CDR2 YNNKEL (reference sequence). The CDR3 runs to 16 residues. V was trimmed by 3 bases and J by 0 bases, leaving 15 bases between them. The chain's CDR3 is CASSHSDRQVSYEQYF. The CDR3 bases are TGTGCCAGCAGCCACAGTGATCGACAGGTCTCCTACGAGCAGTACTTC.

V usage is TRBV19 and J usage is TRBJ1-1, with D possibly TRBD1 on 6 matching bases. This CDR3 has 13 residues. Germline CDR1 LNHDA, CDR2 SQIVND (reference sequence). Trimming shortened V by 6 bases and J by 2 bases, and 10 bases separated the two germline ends. As DNA, the CDR3 is TGTGCCAGTAGGGACAGACCTAACACTGAAGCTTTCTTT. Its protein product is CASRDRPNTEAFF.

The chain is built from TRBV3-1 and TRBJ2-7; D possibly corresponds to TRBD2 (5 bases). The V end was cut by 1 base, the J end by 3 bases, with 13 bases between. Germline CDR1 reads LGHDT; CDR2 reads YNNKEL (reference sequence). The CDR3 spans 15 residues. The CDR3 nucleotides read TGTGCCAGCAGCCAAGGGTGGGAGTCTAGCTACGAGCAGTACTTC. Translating gives CASSQGWESSYEQYF.

The CDR3 sequence: CASSQESLGLAGFSEQFF. The CDR3 nucleotides are TGCGCCAGCAGCCAAGAAAGCTTGGGACTAGCGGGATTCTCTGAGCAGTTCTTC. V usage is TRBV4-3 and J usage is TRBJ2-1; 13 bases line up with TRBD2. The CDR3 has 18 amino acids. Germline V lookup: CDR1 LGHNA, CDR2 YSLEER. The trim removed 0 bases at V and 9 bases at J, leaving 11 bases unmatched.

The chain has TRBV7-8 and TRBJ1-1; D gene uncertain. V lost 6 bases to trimming and J lost 0 bases, with 8 bases between them. The CDR3 runs 13 residues. The germline V gene has CDR1 SGHVS and CDR2 FQNEAQ. CDR3 sequence reads: CASSSTLNTEAFF. CDR3 in DNA: TGTGCCAGCAGTTCAACATTGAACACTGAAGCTTTCTTT.

The chain is built from TRBV7-6 and TRBJ2-1; D gene unclear. Germline V CDR1 and CDR2: SGHVS, FNYEAQ. This CDR3 has 13 residues. The V and J ends lost 2 bases and 8 bases respectively, with 10 bases between them. The CDR3 nucleotides read TGTGCCAGCAGCTTAACCTTAAAGGATGAGCAGTTCTTC. Translation gives CASSLTLKDEQFF.

The rearrangement links TRBV6-2 or TRBV6-3 to TRBJ1-1; perhaps TRBD1 as D (6 bases). Trimming took 0 bases from V and 0 from J, leaving 8 bases between them. The CDR3 sequence is 15 residues long. Germline V gene lookup returns CDR1 MNHEY and CDR2 SVGEGT. This chain's CDR3 is CASSYSGQVNTEAFF. The CDR3 nucleotides read TGTGCCAGCAGTTACTCGGGACAAGTGAACACTGAAGCTTTCTTT.

V is TRBV25-1 and J is TRBJ1-1; D is undetermined. This CDR3 region has 15 residues. Trimming cost V 3 bases and J 0 bases, with 11 bases left between them. CDR1 is MGHDK, CDR2 SYGVNS, per germline. Here the CDR3 reads CASSDPQRVNTEAFF. For the CDR3, the DNA is TGTGCCAGCAGTGACCCCCAAAGGGTGAACACTGAAGCTTTCTTT.

This chain links TRBV30 with TRBJ1-1; D unresolved. The CDR3 spans 12 residues. Between the trimmed V and J ends, which lost 3 bases and 10 bases, there was a span of 15 bases. Germline V gene lookup returns CDR1 GTSNPN and CDR2 SVGIG (reference sequence). The CDR3 is CAWSGGPPPAFF. As DNA, the CDR3 is TGTGCCTGGAGCGGCGGGCCCCCCCCAGCTTTCTTT.

The CDR3 DNA reads as TGTGCCAGCAGCCAAGTTGGGGCCACAGGGGGATACGAGCAGTTCTTC. Residues: CASSQVGATGGYEQFF. This chain uses TRBV4-2 with TRBJ2-1; 8 nucleotides match TRBD1. CDR1 is LGHNA and CDR2 is YNFKEQ in the germline V gene. V shed 1 base and J 10 bases; nucleotides not matched to a gene: 12. This CDR3 contains 16 residues.

The chain combines TRBV6-2 or TRBV6-3 with TRBJ1-1; 8 nucleotides align to TRBD1. The CDR3 is 12 amino acids. The germline gives CDR1 MNHEY, CDR2 SVGEGT. V lost 4 bases to trimming and J lost 7 bases; unmatched junction nucleotides: 2. The CDR3 sequence is CASSFTGGEAFF. DNA of the CDR3: TGTGCCAGCAGTTTTACAGGGGGTGAAGCTTTCTTT.

The rearrangement joins TRBV4-3 to TRBJ1-6; 8 bases agree with TRBD1. The CDR3 has 14 residues. J lost 7 bases, V lost 4 bases, and 3 bases had no gene match. The germline V gene has CDR1 LGHNA and CDR2 YSLEER. CDR3 sequence: CASSRTGWNSPLHF. The CDR3 DNA follows: TGCGCCAGCAGCCGGACAGGGTGGAATTCACCCCTCCACTTT.

This chain links TRBV20-1 with TRBJ2-1; 9 bases agree with TRBD2. Germline V gene data show CDR1 as DFQATT and CDR2 as SNEGSKA (reference sequence). The CDR3 runs to 15 residues. V lost 3 bases to trimming and J lost 7 bases; unmatched junction nucleotides: 10. CDR3 DNA: TGCAGTGCTAGCTGGGTAGCGGGAGTAGTAAATGAGCAGTTCTTC. It yields the protein CSASWVAGVVNEQFF.

This chain links TRBV6-2 or TRBV6-3 with TRBJ2-1; 9 bases match TRBD1. This CDR3 is 17 amino acids long. V lost 4 bases, J lost 8 bases, and 15 bases stayed unmatched. CDR1 is MNHEY, CDR2 SVGEGT, per germline. The CDR3: CASSSGTGLQMEDEQFF. The CDR3, as DNA: TGTGCCAGCAGTTCCGGGACAGGGTTGCAGATGGAGGATGAGCAGTTCTTC.